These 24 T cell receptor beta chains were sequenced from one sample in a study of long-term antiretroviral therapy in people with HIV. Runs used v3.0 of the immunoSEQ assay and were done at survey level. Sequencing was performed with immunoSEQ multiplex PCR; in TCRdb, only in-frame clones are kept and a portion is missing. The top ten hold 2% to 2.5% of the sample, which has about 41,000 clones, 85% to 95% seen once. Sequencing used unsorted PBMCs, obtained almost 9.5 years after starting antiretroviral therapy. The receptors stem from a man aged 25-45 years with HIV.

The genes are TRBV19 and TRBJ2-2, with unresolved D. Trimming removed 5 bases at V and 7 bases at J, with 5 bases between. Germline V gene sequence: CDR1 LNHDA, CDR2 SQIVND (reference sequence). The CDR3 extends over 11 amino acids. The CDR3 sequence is CASSFGGELFF. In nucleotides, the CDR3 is TGTGCCAGTAGTTTTGGCGGGGAGCTGTTTTTT.

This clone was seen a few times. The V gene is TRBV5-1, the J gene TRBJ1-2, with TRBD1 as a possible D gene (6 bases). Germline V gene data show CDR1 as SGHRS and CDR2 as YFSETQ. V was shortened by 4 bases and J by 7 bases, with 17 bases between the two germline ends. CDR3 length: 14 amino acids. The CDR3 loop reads CASSRAQGSGGYTF. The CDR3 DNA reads TGCGCCAGCAGCCGAGCTCAGGGGAGTGGTGGCTACACCTTC.

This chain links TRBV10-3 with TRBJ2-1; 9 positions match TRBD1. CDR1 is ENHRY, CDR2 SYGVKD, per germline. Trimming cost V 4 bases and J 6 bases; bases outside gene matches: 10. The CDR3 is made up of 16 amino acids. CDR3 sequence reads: CAISVMGDRVANEQFF. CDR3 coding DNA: TGTGCCATCAGTGTAATGGGGGACAGGGTAGCCAATGAGCAGTTCTTC.

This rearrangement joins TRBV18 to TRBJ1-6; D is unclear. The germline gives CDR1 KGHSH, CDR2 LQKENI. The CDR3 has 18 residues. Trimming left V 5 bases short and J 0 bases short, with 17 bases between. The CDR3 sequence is CASSTIPNLSSYNSPLHF. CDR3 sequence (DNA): TGTGCCAGCTCAACTATACCCAATTTAAGCTCCTATAATTCACCCCTCCACTTT.

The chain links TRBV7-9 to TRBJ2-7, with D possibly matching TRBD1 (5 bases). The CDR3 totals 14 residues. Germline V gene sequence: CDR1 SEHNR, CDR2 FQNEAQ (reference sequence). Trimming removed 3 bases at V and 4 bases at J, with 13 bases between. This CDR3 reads CASSLERGRYEQYF. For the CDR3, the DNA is TGTGCCAGCAGCTTGGAAAGGGGAAGGTACGAGCAGTACTTC.

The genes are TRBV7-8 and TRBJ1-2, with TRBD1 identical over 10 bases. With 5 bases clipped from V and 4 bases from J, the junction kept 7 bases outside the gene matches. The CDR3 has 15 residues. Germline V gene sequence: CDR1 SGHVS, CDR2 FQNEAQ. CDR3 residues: CASSQGTGAGYGYTF. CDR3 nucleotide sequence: TGTGCCAGCAGCCAAGGGACAGGGGCGGGCTATGGCTACACCTTC.

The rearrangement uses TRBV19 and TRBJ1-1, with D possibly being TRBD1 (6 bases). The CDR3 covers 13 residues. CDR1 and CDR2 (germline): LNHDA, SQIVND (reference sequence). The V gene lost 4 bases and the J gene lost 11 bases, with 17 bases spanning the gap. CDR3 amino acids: CASSTYLGAGAFF. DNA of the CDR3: TGTGCCAGTAGTACCTACTTGGGGGCGGGTGCTTTCTTT.

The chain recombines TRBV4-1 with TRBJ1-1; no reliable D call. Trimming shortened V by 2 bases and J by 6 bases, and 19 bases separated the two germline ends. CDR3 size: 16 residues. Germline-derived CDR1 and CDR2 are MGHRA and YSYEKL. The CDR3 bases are TGCGCCAGCAGCCAATCTGAGGGAGCGGGCCTGGCTGAAGCTTTCTTT. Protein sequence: CASSQSEGAGLAEAFF.

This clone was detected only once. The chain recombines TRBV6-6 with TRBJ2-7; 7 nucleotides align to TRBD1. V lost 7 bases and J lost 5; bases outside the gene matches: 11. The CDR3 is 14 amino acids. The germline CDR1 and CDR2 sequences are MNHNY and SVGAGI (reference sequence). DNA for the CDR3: TGTGCCAGCAACATAATGGGGACAGTCCACGAGCAGTACTTC. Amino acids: CASNIMGTVHEQYF.

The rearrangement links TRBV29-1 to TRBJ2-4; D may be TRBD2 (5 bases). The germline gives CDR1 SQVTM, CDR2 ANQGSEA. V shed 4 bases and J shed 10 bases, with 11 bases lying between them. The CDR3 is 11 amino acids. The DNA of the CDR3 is TGCAGCGTTGGGACTGCTGGTATTCAGTACTTC. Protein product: CSVGTAGIQYF.

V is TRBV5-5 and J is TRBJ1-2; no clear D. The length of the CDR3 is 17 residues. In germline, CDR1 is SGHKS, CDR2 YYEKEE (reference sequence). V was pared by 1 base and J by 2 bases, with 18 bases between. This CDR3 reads CASSLYFSDTLNYGYTF. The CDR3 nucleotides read TGTGCCAGCAGCTTGTATTTTTCCGACACTCTAAACTATGGCTACACCTTC.

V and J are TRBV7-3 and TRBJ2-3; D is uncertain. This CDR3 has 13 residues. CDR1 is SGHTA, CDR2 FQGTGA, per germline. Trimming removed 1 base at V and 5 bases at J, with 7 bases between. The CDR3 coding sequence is TGTGCCAGCAGCTTAAATGACGGAGATACGCAGTATTTT. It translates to CASSLNDGDTQYF.

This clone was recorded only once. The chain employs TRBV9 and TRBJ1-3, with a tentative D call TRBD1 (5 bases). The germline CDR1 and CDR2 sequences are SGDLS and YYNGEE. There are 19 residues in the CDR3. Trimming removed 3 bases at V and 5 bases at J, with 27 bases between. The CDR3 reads CASSDHRASVGTKRNTIYF. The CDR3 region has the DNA TGTGCCAGCAGCGACCACCGAGCTTCAGTGGGGACGAAGAGAAACACCATATATTTT.

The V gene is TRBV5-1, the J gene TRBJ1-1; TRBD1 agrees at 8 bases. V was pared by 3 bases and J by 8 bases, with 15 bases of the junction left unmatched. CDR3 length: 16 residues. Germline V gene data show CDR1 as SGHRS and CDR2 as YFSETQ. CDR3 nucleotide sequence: TGCGCCAGCAGCTCCGGACAGGGAGGAAATGGGGGAGAAGCTTTCTTT. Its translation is CASSSGQGGNGGEAFF.

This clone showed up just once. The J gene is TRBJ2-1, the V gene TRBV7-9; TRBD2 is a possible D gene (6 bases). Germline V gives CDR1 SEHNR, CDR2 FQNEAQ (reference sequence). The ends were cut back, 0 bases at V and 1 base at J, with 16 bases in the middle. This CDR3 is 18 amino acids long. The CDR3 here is CASSLAREAGRSYNEQFF. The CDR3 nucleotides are TGTGCCAGCAGCTTAGCGCGAGAGGCCGGGAGATCCTACAATGAGCAGTTCTTC.

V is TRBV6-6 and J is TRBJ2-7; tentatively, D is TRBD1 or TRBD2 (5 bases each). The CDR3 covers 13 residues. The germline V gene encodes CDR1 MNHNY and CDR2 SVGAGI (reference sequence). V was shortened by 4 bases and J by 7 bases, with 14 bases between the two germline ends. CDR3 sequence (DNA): TGTGCCAGCAGTTGGGGACCCCGACGGGAGCAGTACGTC. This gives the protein CASSWGPRREQYV.

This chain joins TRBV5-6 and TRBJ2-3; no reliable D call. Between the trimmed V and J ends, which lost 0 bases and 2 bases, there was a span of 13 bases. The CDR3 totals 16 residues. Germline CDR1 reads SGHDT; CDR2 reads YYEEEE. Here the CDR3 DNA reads TGTGCCAGCAGCTTGGGGCCAGGTTCACTCACAGATACGCAGTATTTT. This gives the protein CASSLGPGSLTDTQYF.

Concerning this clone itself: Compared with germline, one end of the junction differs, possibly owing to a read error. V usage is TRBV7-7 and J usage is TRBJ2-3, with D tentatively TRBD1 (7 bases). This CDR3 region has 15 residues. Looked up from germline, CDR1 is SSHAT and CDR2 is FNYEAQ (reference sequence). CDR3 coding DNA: TGTGCTAGCAGCCGCGACAGGGAGGGCACAGATACGCAGTATTTT. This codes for CASSRDREGTDTQYF.

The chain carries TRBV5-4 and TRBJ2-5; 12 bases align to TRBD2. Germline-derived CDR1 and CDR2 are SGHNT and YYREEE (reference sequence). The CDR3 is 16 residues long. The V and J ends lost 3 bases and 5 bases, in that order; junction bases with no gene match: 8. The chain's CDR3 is CASSWGGTSGRETQYF. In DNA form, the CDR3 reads TGTGCCAGCAGCTGGGGAGGGACTAGCGGGCGGGAGACCCAGTACTTC.

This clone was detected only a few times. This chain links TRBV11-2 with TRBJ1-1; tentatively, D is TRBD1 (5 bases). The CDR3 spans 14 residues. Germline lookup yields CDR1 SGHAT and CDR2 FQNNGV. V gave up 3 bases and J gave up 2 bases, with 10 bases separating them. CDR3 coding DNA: TGTGCCAGCAGCTTTAGTGGGGGAAACACTGAAGCTTTCTTT. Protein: CASSFSGGNTEAFF.

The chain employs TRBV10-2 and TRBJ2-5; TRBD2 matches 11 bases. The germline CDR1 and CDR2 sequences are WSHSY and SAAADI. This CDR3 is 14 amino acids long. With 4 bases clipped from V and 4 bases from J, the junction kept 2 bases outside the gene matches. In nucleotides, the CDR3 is TGCGCCAGCAGTGTGACTAGCGGGGTAGAGACCCAGTACTTC. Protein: CASSVTSGVETQYF.

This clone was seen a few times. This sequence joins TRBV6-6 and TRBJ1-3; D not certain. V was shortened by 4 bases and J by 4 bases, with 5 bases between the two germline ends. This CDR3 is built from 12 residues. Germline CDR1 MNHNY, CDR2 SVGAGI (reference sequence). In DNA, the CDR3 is TGTGCCAGCAGTTCCGTGGGAAACACCATATATTTT. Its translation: CASSSVGNTIYF.

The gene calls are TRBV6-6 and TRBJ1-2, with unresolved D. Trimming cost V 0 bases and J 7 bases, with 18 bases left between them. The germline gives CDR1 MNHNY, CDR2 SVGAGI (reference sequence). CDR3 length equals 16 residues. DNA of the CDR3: TGTGCCAGCAGTTACTCGCCCGGGCTCCTTATAGGTGGCTACACCTTC. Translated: CASSYSPGLLIGGYTF.

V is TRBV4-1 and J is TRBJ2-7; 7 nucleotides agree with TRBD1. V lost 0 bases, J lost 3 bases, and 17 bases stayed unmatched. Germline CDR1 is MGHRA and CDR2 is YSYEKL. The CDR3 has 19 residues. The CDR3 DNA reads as TGCGCCAGCAGCCAAGAACGGGCAGGGGGAAGGTTTATCGACTACGAGCAGTACTTC. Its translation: CASSQERAGGRFIDYEQYF.